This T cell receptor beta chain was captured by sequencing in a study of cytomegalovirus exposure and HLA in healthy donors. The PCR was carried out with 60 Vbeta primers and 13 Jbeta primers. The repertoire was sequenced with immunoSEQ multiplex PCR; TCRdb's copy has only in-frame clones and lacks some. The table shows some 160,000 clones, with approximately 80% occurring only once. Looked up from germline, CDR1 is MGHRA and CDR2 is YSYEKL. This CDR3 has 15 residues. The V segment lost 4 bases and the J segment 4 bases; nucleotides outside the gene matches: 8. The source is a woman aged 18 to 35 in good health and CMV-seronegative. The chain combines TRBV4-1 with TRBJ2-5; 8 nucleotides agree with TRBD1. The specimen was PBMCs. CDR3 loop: CASSLPRQGAETQYF. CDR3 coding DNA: TGCGCCAGCAGCCTCCCCAGGCAGGGGGCAGAGACCCAGTACTTC.